Listed here are 5 T cell receptor beta chains from one sample, sequenced in a study of T cell responses to AZD1222 COVID-19 vaccine. Using immunoSEQ multiplex PCR, the repertoire was profiled, and TCRdb retains in-frame clones only, with some absent. The sample consists of more than 90,000 clones, 88% of them appearing once. The sequences come from peripheral blood, collected 28 days after the second AZD1222 dose. Receptors were obtained from an adult who received the AZD1222 COVID-19 vaccine.

The V and J genes are TRBV3-1 (or the pseudogene TRBV3-2) and TRBJ2-1; 8 bases are a match to TRBD2. CDR3 size: 15 residues. Unmatched junction bases numbered 10, after V lost 3 bases and J lost 9 bases. CDR1 is LGHDT and CDR2 is YNNKEL in the germline V gene (reference sequence). CDR3 in amino acids: CASSHFGGRLGEQFF. DNA of the CDR3: TGTGCCAGCAGCCATTTTGGCGGGAGGCTGGGTGAGCAGTTCTTC.

This sequence joins TRBV5-1 and TRBJ1-2; TRBD1 matches 9 bases. CDR3 length: 17 residues. Germline V gene lookup returns CDR1 SGHRS and CDR2 YFSETQ. J was trimmed by 7 bases and V by 4 bases; bases with no gene match: 17. The CDR3 loop reads CASSNTGTGSYGVGYTF. For the CDR3, the DNA is TGCGCCAGCAGCAATACGGGGACAGGGTCTTACGGGGTTGGCTACACCTTC.

The genes are TRBV20-1 and TRBJ1-2, with D hard to call. Germline CDR1 reads DFQATT; CDR2 reads SNEGSKA (reference sequence). The length of the CDR3 is 11 residues. The V and J ends lost 3 bases and 7 bases respectively, with 9 bases between them. The CDR3 spells CSASRDPGYTF. The CDR3 DNA reads as TGCAGTGCTAGCCGCGACCCTGGCTACACCTTC.

This chain joins TRBV19 and TRBJ2-7; TRBD1 matches 7 bases. CDR3 length equals 14 residues. V dropped 8 bases and J dropped 3; count of bases not matched to a gene: 10. Per the germline V gene, CDR1 is LNHDA and CDR2 is SQIVND (reference sequence). CDR3 region: CASSRDSDLYEQYF. The CDR3 nucleotides are TGTGCCAGTTCCCGGGACAGTGACCTCTACGAGCAGTACTTC.

This clone turned up a few times. The chain employs TRBV23-1 and TRBJ1-3; TRBD1 matches 7 bases. TRBV23-1 is treated as an ORF (open reading frame) with a function not yet certain. Losses at the gene ends were 3 bases for V and 0 bases for J; bases not matched to a gene: 2. This CDR3 contains 15 residues. The CDR3 spells CASSHRQGSGNTIYF. The DNA of the CDR3 is TGCGCCAGCAGTCACCGACAGGGCTCTGGAAACACCATATATTTT.